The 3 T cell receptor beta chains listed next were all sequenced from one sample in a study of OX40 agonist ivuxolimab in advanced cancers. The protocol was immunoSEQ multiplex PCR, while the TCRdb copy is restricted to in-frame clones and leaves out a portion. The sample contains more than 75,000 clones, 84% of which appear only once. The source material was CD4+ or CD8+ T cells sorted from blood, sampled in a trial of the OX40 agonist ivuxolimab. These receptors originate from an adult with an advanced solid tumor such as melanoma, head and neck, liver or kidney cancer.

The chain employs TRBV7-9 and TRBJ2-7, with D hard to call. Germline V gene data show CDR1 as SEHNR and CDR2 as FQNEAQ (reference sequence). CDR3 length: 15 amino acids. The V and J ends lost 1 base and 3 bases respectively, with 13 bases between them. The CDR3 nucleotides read TGTGCCAGCAGCTTAGGGGCCGACTGGTACTACGAGCAGTACTTC. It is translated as CASSLGADWYYEQYF.

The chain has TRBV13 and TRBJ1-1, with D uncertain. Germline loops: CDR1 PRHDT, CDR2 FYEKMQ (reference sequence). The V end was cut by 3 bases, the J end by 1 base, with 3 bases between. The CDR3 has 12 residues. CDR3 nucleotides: TGTGCCAGCAGCTTCTCGAACACTGAAGCTTTCTTT. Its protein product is CASSFSNTEAFF.

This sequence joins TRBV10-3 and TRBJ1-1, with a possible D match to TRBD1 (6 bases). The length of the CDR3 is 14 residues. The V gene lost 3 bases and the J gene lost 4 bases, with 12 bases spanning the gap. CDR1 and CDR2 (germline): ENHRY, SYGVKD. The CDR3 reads CAISDQGRGTEAFF. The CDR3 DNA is TGTGCCATCAGTGATCAGGGCAGGGGCACTGAAGCTTTCTTT.